Each of the 18 T cell receptor beta chains below was sequenced from the same sample in a study of ipilimumab plus nivolumab after autologous stem cell transplantation. Assay used: immunoSEQ multiplex PCR; TCRdb lists only in-frame clones, some missing. The table lists approximately 18,000 clones, around 81% of them singletons. The sample was PBMCs, taken in a trial of ipilimumab plus nivolumab as post-transplant consolidation. These receptors came from a male donor with diffuse large B-cell lymphoma.

The CDR3 nucleotides are TGTGCCAGTAGTATGACGGCGGGGAATGGCTACACCTTC. Translating gives CASSMTAGNGYTF. The chain is built from TRBV19 and TRBJ1-2; D remains ambiguous. CDR3 size: 13 residues. The ends were cut back, 3 bases at V and 6 bases at J, with 11 bases in the middle. Looked up from germline, CDR1 is LNHDA and CDR2 is SQIVND (reference sequence).

The J gene is TRBJ1-3, the V gene TRBV29-1; weak D call: TRBD1 (5 bases). Germline CDR1 SQVTM, CDR2 ANQGSEA. V shed 1 base and J shed 5 bases, with 6 bases lying between them. This CDR3 comprises 12 residues. The CDR3: CSVEGGRNTIYF. CDR3 nucleotides: TGCAGCGTTGAAGGGGGGAGAAACACCATATATTTT.

The rearrangement joins TRBV27 to TRBJ2-7; a possible D gene is TRBD2 (6 bases). The V end was cut by 2 bases, the J end by 4 bases, with 6 bases between. CDR3 size: 12 residues. Germline V gene lookup returns CDR1 MNHEY and CDR2 SMNVEV (reference sequence). The CDR3 spells CASSLSGYEQYF. The CDR3 region has the DNA TGTGCCAGCAGTTTAAGCGGGTACGAGCAGTACTTC.

This clone was detected only once. As DNA, the CDR3 is TGTGCCAGCAGTTTATCCCCCGCGCGAGAAAAACTGTTTTTT. Protein: CASSLSPAREKLFF. This chain links TRBV28 with TRBJ1-4; D not resolved. CDR3 length equals 14 residues. Germline CDR1 reads MDHEN; CDR2 reads SYDVKM. Trimming shortened V by 1 base and J by 8 bases, and 11 bases separated the two germline ends.

The chain is built from TRBV4-2 and TRBJ2-1, with a tentative D call TRBD2 (5 bases). V was clipped by 5 bases and J by 9 bases, with 8 bases between them. The CDR3 totals 11 residues. CDR1 and CDR2 from the germline V gene are LGHNA and YNFKEQ. Written as DNA, the CDR3 is TGTGCCAGCAGCAGGGAGTCTGAGCAGTTCTTC. As protein: CASSRESEQFF.

This clone was counted a few times. The chain combines TRBV7-2 with TRBJ1-1; D may be TRBD1 (6 bases). The V and J ends lost 4 bases and 2 bases respectively, with 11 bases between them. From germline, CDR1 is SGHTA and CDR2 FQGNSA. CDR3 length: 14 amino acids. The CDR3 sequence: CASSYRDINTEAFF. The DNA for the CDR3 is TGTGCCAGCAGCTACCGGGACATCAACACTGAAGCTTTCTTT.

J is TRBJ2-1 and V is TRBV2; possibly TRBD1 for D (6 bases). Germline V lookup: CDR1 SNHLY, CDR2 FYNNEI. V gave up 7 bases and J gave up 0 bases, with 13 bases separating them. There are 15 residues in the CDR3. CDR3 nucleotides: TGTGCCAGCACCAGACAGGATAGCTCCTACAATGAGCAGTTCTTC. Residues: CASTRQDSSYNEQFF.

The V gene is TRBV5-5, the J gene TRBJ1-1; D gene ambiguous. V was cut by 4 bases and J by 0 bases, with 7 bases left in between. This CDR3 is built from 13 residues. CDR1 and CDR2 (germline): SGHKS, YYEKEE (reference sequence). Here the CDR3 reads CASSRVLNTEAFF. CDR3 in DNA: TGTGCCAGCAGCCGAGTACTGAACACTGAAGCTTTCTTT.

V usage is TRBV7-3 and J usage is TRBJ1-1; TRBD1 aligns across 7 bases. V shed 2 bases, J shed 4 bases, and the junction held 10 bases outside the gene matches. The CDR3 sequence is 16 residues long. Germline lookup yields CDR1 SGHTA and CDR2 FQGTGA. The DNA for the CDR3 is TGTGCCAGCAGCTTATTCCCGCAGGGGGAGGGCACTGAAGCTTTCTTT. This gives the protein CASSLFPQGEGTEAFF. The variable domain in full, completed from reference TRBV7-3 and TRBJ1-1, reads GAGVSQTPSNKVTEKGKYVELRCDPISGHTALYWYRQSLGQGPEFLIYFQGTGAADDSGLPNDRFFAVRPEGSVSTLKIQRTERGDSAVYLCASSLFPQGEGTEAFFGQGTRLTVV.

The table lists this clone with a few counts. The chain links TRBV30 to TRBJ1-6; D is perhaps TRBD1 (6 bases). The CDR3 sequence is 13 residues long. Germline V CDR1 and CDR2: GTSNPN, SVGIG (reference sequence). Trimming shortened V by 4 bases and J by 9 bases, and 13 bases separated the two germline ends. CDR3 DNA: TGTGCCTGGACCACAGGGTTAGGTTCACCCCTCCACTTT. Residues: CAWTTGLGSPLHF.

V gene TRBV27 combines with J gene TRBJ1-6, with D possibly being TRBD1 (6 bases). V was pared by 2 bases and J by 5 bases, with 22 bases between. Germline V gene sequence: CDR1 MNHEY, CDR2 SMNVEV (reference sequence). This CDR3 contains 19 residues. CDR3 DNA sequence: TGTGCCAGCAGTTTAAGGGGACAAAGGGGGGCAGCCGATAATTCACCCCTCCACTTT. Translated, it gives CASSLRGQRGAADNSPLHF.

The gene calls are TRBV9 and TRBJ2-1, with D possibly TRBD1 on 5 matching bases. The germline V gene has CDR1 SGDLS and CDR2 YYNGEE. The length of the CDR3 is 14 residues. Between the trimmed V and J ends, which lost 0 bases and 8 bases, there was a span of 12 bases. The DNA of the CDR3 is TGTGCCAGCAGCGTAGGCCCAGGGCAAGATGAGCAGTTCTTC. This sequence encodes CASSVGPGQDEQFF.

This chain connects TRBV6-5 to TRBJ2-5, with 12 bases aligning to TRBD2. CDR3 length equals 14 residues. CDR1 is MNHEY, CDR2 SVGAGI, per germline. V lost 6 bases and J lost 4; bases outside the gene matches: 3. The DNA of the CDR3 is TGTGCCAGCAGGACTAGCGGGGGACGAGAGACCCAGTACTTC. It is translated as CASRTSGGRETQYF.

Relative to its sample, this clone is medium-sized. The chain couples TRBV27 to TRBJ2-7; a possible D gene is TRBD2 (6 bases). Trimming left V 2 bases short and J 0 bases short, with 14 bases between. The CDR3 has 16 residues. CDR1 is MNHEY, CDR2 SMNVEV, per germline (reference sequence). The CDR3 nucleotides are TGTGCCAGCAGTTTAGCGGCGCGGGGCGGCTCCTACGAGCAGTACTTC. Translated, it gives CASSLAARGGSYEQYF.

This clone has a handful of counts. The chain recombines TRBV4-2 with TRBJ2-1; 9 bases are shared with TRBD2. The CDR3 covers 17 residues. The ends lost 5 bases at V and 8 bases at J; junction bases unmatched: 16. Germline V gene lookup returns CDR1 LGHNA and CDR2 YNFKEQ. CDR3 protein: CASSTRSSGTSSDEQFF. CDR3 nucleotides: TGTGCCAGCAGCACCCGTAGTTCCGGGACTAGCTCTGATGAGCAGTTCTTC.

The genes are TRBV6-5 and TRBJ2-6; no reliable D call. CDR1 is MNHEY and CDR2 is SVGAGI in the germline V gene. The CDR3 runs 15 residues. With 2 bases removed from V and 0 bases from J, the gap between germline ends came to 5 bases. The CDR3 region has the DNA TGTGCCAGCAGTTACGGATACTCTGGGGCCAACGTCCTGACTTTC. Translation gives CASSYGYSGANVLTF.

This rearrangement joins TRBV5-1 to TRBJ2-2, with 11 positions matching TRBD2. CDR1 and CDR2 (germline): SGHRS, YFSETQ. Unmatched junction bases numbered 6, after V lost 4 bases and J lost 1 base. This CDR3 has 17 residues. The CDR3 coding sequence is TGCGCCAGCAGCGTCGCCCTAGCGGGGGGGAACACCGGGGAGCTGTTTTTT. Protein: CASSVALAGGNTGELFF.

This clone was recorded only once. The V gene is TRBV2, the J gene TRBJ2-3, with 7 bases that match TRBD1. The CDR3 extends over 15 amino acids. CDR1 and CDR2 from the germline V gene are SNHLY and FYNNEI. V trimming: 7 bases; J trimming: 3 bases; junction bases outside the gene matches: 10. Here the CDR3 reads CASKLHRGRTDTQYF. The CDR3 nucleotides are TGTGCCAGCAAGCTGCACAGGGGTAGAACAGATACGCAGTATTTT.